The 13 T cell receptor beta chains below all came from one sample that was sequenced in a study of blood T cell repertoires in COVID-19. Data came from immunoSEQ multiplex PCR; TCRdb stores just in-frame clones and leaves some out. The table lists more than 25,000 clones, roughly nine tenths of them singletons. The material sequenced was peripheral blood. Receptors were obtained from a man between 60 and 70 years old with active COVID-19.

The V and J genes are TRBV7-3 and TRBJ2-2; 7 positions match TRBD1. Trimming took 5 bases from V and 6 from J; bases not matched to a gene: 0. This CDR3 contains 12 residues. CDR1 is SGHTA, CDR2 FQGTGA, per germline. For the CDR3, the DNA is TGTGCCAGCAGCCAGGGGGCCGGGGAGCTGTTTTTT. This translates into CASSQGAGELFF.

This CDR3 reads CASSSTRGPGELFF. DNA for the CDR3: TGTGCCAGCAGCTCAACCAGGGGCCCCGGGGAGCTGTTTTTT. The chain joins TRBV11-2 to TRBJ2-2; possible D gene TRBD1, 6 bases. Trimming left V 4 bases short and J 6 bases short, with 12 bases between. Germline-derived CDR1 and CDR2 are SGHAT and FQNNGV. CDR3 length: 14 residues.

The J gene is TRBJ1-5, the V gene TRBV5-6, with D maybe TRBD1 (6 bases). This CDR3 spans 11 amino acids. Germline values: CDR1 SGHDT, CDR2 YYEEEE. With 7 bases removed from V and 6 bases from J, the gap between germline ends came to 8 bases. The CDR3 DNA is TGTGCCAGCTGCAGGGGTCAGCCCCAGCATTTT. Protein: CASCRGQPQHF.

This chain joins TRBV4-1 and TRBJ2-1, with a tentative D call TRBD1 (6 bases). Germline CDR1 MGHRA, CDR2 YSYEKL. The CDR3 consists of 15 residues. The V end was cut by 4 bases, the J end by 4 bases, with 14 bases between. As DNA, the CDR3 is TGCGCCAGCAGCCCCAATCCCGGGACATACAATGAGCAGTTCTTC. Its translation: CASSPNPGTYNEQFF.

The chain joins TRBV7-2 to TRBJ2-1; D is perhaps TRBD1 (5 bases). V shed 1 base and J shed 7 bases, with 20 bases lying between them. The CDR3 is 17 amino acids. The germline CDR1 and CDR2 sequences are SGHTA and FQGNSA. This CDR3 reads CASSLGGGAIVDNEQFF. The CDR3, as DNA: TGTGCCAGCAGCTTAGGAGGTGGGGCCATTGTAGATAATGAGCAGTTCTTC.

The rearrangement uses TRBV7-9 and TRBJ1-1, with TRBD1 identical over 7 bases. The CDR3 consists of 14 residues. Germline V gives CDR1 SEHNR, CDR2 FQNEAQ (reference sequence). With 5 bases clipped from V and 1 base from J, the junction kept 4 bases outside the gene matches. The DNA of the CDR3 is TGTGCCAGCAGCCCTAGGACAGGGAACACTGAAGCTTTCTTT. Protein product: CASSPRTGNTEAFF.

The rearrangement joins TRBV28 to TRBJ1-2; TRBD1 matches 7 bases. Germline V gives CDR1 MDHEN, CDR2 SYDVKM. The CDR3 runs to 14 residues. Trimming took 4 bases from V and 8 from J; bases not matched to a gene: 10. The CDR3 region has the DNA TGTGCCAGCAGTTCGCGACAGGGCCTTACGGGCTACACCTTC. Its translation: CASSSRQGLTGYTF.

J is TRBJ2-7 and V is TRBV6-5; perhaps TRBD1 as D (6 bases). Trimming took 5 bases from V and 0 from J, leaving 14 bases between them. Germline V lookup: CDR1 MNHEY, CDR2 SVGAGI. The CDR3 spans 15 residues. CDR3 bases: TGTGCCAGCAGTATAAGACAGGACCTCTCCTACGAGCAGTACTTC. It encodes CASSIRQDLSYEQYF.

The V gene is TRBV12-3 or TRBV12-4, the J gene TRBJ2-1; the match to TRBD1 covers 7 bases. With V trimmed by 7 bases and J by 6 bases, 6 bases remained unmatched. The CDR3 is 13 residues long. The CDR3 DNA follows: TGTGCCAGCACTAGTACAGGGGTCAATGAGCAGTTCTTC. This gives the protein CASTSTGVNEQFF.

The chain recombines TRBV24-1 with TRBJ2-3; 8 nucleotides align to TRBD2. After removal of 7 bases from V and 1 base from J, the junction contained 3 bases not matched to a gene. Germline-derived CDR1 and CDR2 are KGHDR and SFDVKD. This CDR3 has 14 residues. CDR3 DNA: TGTGCCACCAGAGGAGCGGGGGGCACAGATACGCAGTATTTT. It codes for CATRGAGGTDTQYF.

This chain links TRBV27 with TRBJ2-3, with D possibly matching TRBD2 (5 bases). From germline, CDR1 is MNHEY and CDR2 SMNVEV (reference sequence). CDR3 length: 16 residues. V lost 2 bases, J lost 0 bases, and 12 bases lay in between. The CDR3 reads CASSLGDYRSTDTQYF. CDR3 bases: TGTGCCAGCAGTTTAGGAGACTACCGTAGCACAGATACGCAGTATTTT.

This clone has only a few counts. V gene TRBV27 combines with J gene TRBJ2-6; perhaps TRBD1 as D (5 bases). The germline V gene has CDR1 MNHEY and CDR2 SMNVEV (reference sequence). The CDR3 totals 18 residues. V lost 4 bases and J lost 0, with 16 bases in between. The DNA for the CDR3 is TGTGCCAGCAGTTCACTGACAGACTTAAGCTCTGGGGCCAACGTCCTGACTTTC. Its translation is CASSSLTDLSSGANVLTF.

This clone was seen once. The chain employs TRBV18 and TRBJ1-6, with D unclear. CDR3 length: 16 residues. Trimming took off 5 bases at V and 2 bases at J, with 13 bases between the two ends. CDR1 and CDR2 from the germline V gene are KGHSH and LQKENI. The CDR3: CASSTRPEAYNSPLHF. Here the CDR3 DNA reads TGTGCCAGCTCAACTCGACCGGAGGCCTATAATTCACCCCTCCACTTT. Full variable domain (rest looked up from reference TRBV18 and TRBJ1-6): NAGVMQNPRHLVRRRGQEARLRCSPMKGHSHVYWYRQLPEEGLKFMVYLQKENIIDESGMPKERFSAEFPKEGPSILRIQQVVRGDSAAYFCASSTRPEAYNSPLHFGNGTRLTVT.